Only one count was recorded for the clone carrying this T cell receptor (beta chain). Its antigen is not identified. The data were produced by immunoSEQ multiplex PCR, yet TCRdb's version contains in-frame clones alone and is incomplete. The top ten clones hold approximately 2.5% of a sample with around 39,000 clones, around 85% of them seen once. Stated time point: week 23, last vaccination. The investigators gave 300 ug of mutant IDH1 20-mer peptide in each vaccine dose, together with topical imiquimod. This sample was taken from a study of a mutant IDH1 vaccine in newly diagnosed glioma. Trimming stripped 3 bases from V and 2 bases from J, with 3 bases between. Germline V gene data show CDR1 as SGHTA and CDR2 as FQGNSA. This CDR3 has 12 amino acids.

The receptor was derived from a woman aged 18-29 years with glioma. Some clones in this sample may be carry-over from other donors' samples. Sequenced here: PBMCs, sampled from a glioma patient whose treatment included an IDH1 peptide vaccine. The chain combines TRBV7-2 with TRBJ2-3; no clear D. The CDR3 is CASSFSTDTQYF. DNA of the CDR3: TGTGCCAGCAGCTTTTCCACAGATACGCAGTATTTT.